These T cell receptor beta chains were read from a single sample in a study of T-cell memory formation after mild COVID-19. TCRdb reanalysed the 5' RACE reads using MiXCR and keeps one entry per CDR3 protein. Seen here are roughly 310,000 distinct CDR3 sequences, 15% observed once, and the top ten hold about 20%. The sequenced sample consisted of PBMCs or a T cell subset sorted from them (not recorded which). The receptor source for this set is a man between 18 and 29 years old who had mild COVID-19 (a few samples of this study predate the infection). Cell type and time point are not known. CDR3s include the opening cysteine and the closing phenylalanine or tryptophan. A D gene is named only where the DNA matches it firmly. Clone size, where shown, is once, few, many, or a class for clones that have expanded.

clone_size d_call j_call v_call cdr3_nt cdr3_aa
. TRBD1 TRBJ2-7 TRBV29-1 TGCAGCGCCAGGACAGGGGATGGCTACGAGCAGTACTTC CSARTGDGYEQYF
many . TRBJ1-4 TRBV6-5 TGTGCCAGCAGTAGGAGGGCAACTAATGAAAAACTGTTTTTT CASSRRATNEKLFF
few . TRBJ2-3 TRBV12-3/TRBV12-4 TGTGCCAGCAACCCGAATGGGTTCAGCACAGATACGCAGTATTTT CASNPNGFSTDTQYF
few TRBD1 TRBJ1-4 TRBV7-9 TGTGCCAGCAGCTTAGCCAGGGGGCGAGGCGGCGAAAAACTGTTTTTT CASSLARGRGGEKLFF
. . TRBJ2-4 TRBV19 TGTGCCAGTAGTGTCGGGAACATTCAGTACTTC CASSVGNIQYF
. . TRBJ1-1 TRBV7-2 TGTGCCAGCAGCTTAGCGGGGCCTGGGGGTGAAGCTTTCTTT CASSLAGPGGEAFF
. . TRBJ2-5 TRBV12-3/TRBV12-4 TGTGCCAGCAGGTGGGGGGAAGAGACCCAGTACTTC CASRWGEETQYF
few . TRBJ2-3 TRBV12-3/TRBV12-4 TGTGCCAGCAGTTTTACGCTAGGGGATACGCAGTATTTT CASSFTLGDTQYF
few TRBD1 TRBJ2-5 TRBV4-2 TGTGCCAGCAGCCAAGTCTTCGGACAGGGGGCGGCGGGAGAGAACCAGTACTTC CASSQVFGQGAAGENQYF
few TRBD1 TRBJ2-2 TRBV5-4 TGTGCCAGCAGCGGGGACAGGGGGCCCGCTTGGGAGCTGTTTTTT CASSGDRGPAWELFF
few . TRBJ2-7 TRBV12-3/TRBV12-4 TGTGCCAGCAGTCTTCCGGCGGTGACTCAACACGAGCAGTACTTC CASSLPAVTQHEQYF
. . TRBJ2-7 TRBV2 TGTGCCAGCAGTCGGCTTACCTACGGGCAGTACTTC CASSRLTYGQYF
. . TRBJ1-1 TRBV5-1 TGCGCCAGCAGCCCTACCTTGGGAGCCAGTGAAGCTTTCTTT CASSPTLGASEAFF
. . TRBJ2-5 TRBV7-9 TGTGCCAGCAGCTTGATAAAGTCTGGCGGAATCCAAGAGACCCAGTACTTC CASSLIKSGGIQETQYF
. TRBD1 TRBJ2-3 TRBV5-6 TGTGCCAGCAGCTCGGGACAGGGAGGAGATACGCAGTATTTT CASSSGQGGDTQYF
few TRBD1 TRBJ1-1 TRBV7-2 TGTGCCAGCAGCCAACAGGGGGCCGCAACTGAAGCTTTCTTT CASSQQGAATEAFF
medium-sized . TRBJ1-1 TRBV4-1 TGCGCCAGCAGCCAACGGGAAGTTACTGAAGCTTTCTTT CASSQREVTEAFF
. TRBD1 TRBJ2-1 TRBV7-9 TGTGCCAGCAGCAAACGACAGGGAGAACGTATCGATGAGCAGTTCTTC CASSKRQGERIDEQFF